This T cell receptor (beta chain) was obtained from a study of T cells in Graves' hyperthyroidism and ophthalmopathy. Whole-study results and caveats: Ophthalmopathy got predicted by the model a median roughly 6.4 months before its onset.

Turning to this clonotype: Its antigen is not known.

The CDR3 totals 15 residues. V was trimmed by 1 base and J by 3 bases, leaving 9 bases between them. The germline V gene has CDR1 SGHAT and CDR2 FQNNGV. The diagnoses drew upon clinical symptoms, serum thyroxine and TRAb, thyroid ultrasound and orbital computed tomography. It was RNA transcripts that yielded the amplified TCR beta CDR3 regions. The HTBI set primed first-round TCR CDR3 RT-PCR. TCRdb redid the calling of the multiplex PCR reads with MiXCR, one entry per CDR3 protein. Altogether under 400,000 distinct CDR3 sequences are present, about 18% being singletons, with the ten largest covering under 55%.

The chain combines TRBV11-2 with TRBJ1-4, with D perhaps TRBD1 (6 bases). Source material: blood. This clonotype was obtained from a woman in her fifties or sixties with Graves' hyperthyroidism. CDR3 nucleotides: TGTGCCAGCAGCTTAGGGGGGCTAGCTAATGAAAAACTGTTTTTT. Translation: CASSLGGLANEKLFF.